These T cell receptor beta chains were read from a single sample in a study of cytomegalovirus exposure and HLA in healthy donors. Only in-frame clones appear in the TCRdb table, and some are missing; sequencing was by immunoSEQ multiplex PCR. Found here are some 200,000 clones, about three quarters of them singletons; the top ten hold around 2.9%. Sequencing was performed on PBMCs. These receptors all stem from a woman aged 55 to 70 in good health and CMV-seropositive. The CDR3 runs from the conserved cysteine through the conserved F or W. Fields, in order: J gene, clone size, D gene, V gene, CDR3 DNA, CDR3 protein. The D gene is left open where the match is weak. A clone size is listed for some rows: how often the clone was seen (once, few, many), or a class if it is expanded.

TRBJ1-1	-	-	TRBV6-1	TGTGCCAGCAGCCCACTTACTCACACTGAAGCTTTCTTT	CASSPLTHTEAFF
TRBJ1-2	-	-	TRBV27	TGTGCCAGCAGTTTAACCACAGGGAATGGCTACACCTTC	CASSLTTGNGYTF
TRBJ2-7	-	TRBD1	TRBV29-1	TGCAGCGTAGCCTCGGACAGGGGGGGCTACGAGCAGTACTTC	CSVASDRGGYEQYF
TRBJ2-3	-	-	TRBV10-1	TGCGCCAGCAGTGTTACAGGGACAGATACGCAGTATTTT	CASSVTGTDTQYF
TRBJ1-1	-	-	TRBV19	TGTGCCAGTAGTGGCCATTACGGAGGGCGAAGAACTGAAGCTTTCTTT	CASSGHYGGRRTEAFF
TRBJ2-1	-	-	TRBV11-2	TGTGCCAGCAGCTTAGCCCCTCTTGAGCAGTTCTTC	CASSLAPLEQFF
TRBJ2-3	-	TRBD1	TRBV7-3	TGTGCCAGCAGCGCCCAACAGGGGAGACGGGTCCACTTT	CASSAQQGRRVHF
TRBJ1-1	-	-	TRBV2	TGTGCCAGCGGCCAGTACACTGAAGCTTTCTTT	CASGQYTEAFF
TRBJ1-5	-	-	TRBV7-2	TGTGCCAGCAGTTCTTCCTATCAGCCCCAGCATTTT	CASSSSYQPQHF
TRBJ1-1	-	TRBD1	TRBV5-6	TGTGCCAGCAGCTTTGGGACAGGGACCACTGAAGCTTTCTTT	CASSFGTGTTEAFF
TRBJ2-1	-	-	TRBV27	TGTGCCAGCAGTTTTCTCGGACTGAGCTCCTACAATGAGCAGTTCTTC	CASSFLGLSSYNEQFF
TRBJ1-2	-	-	TRBV7-2	TGTGCCAGCAGCACAGCTAACTATGGCTACACCTTC	CASSTANYGYTF
TRBJ2-3	-	-	TRBV7-2	TGTGCCAGCAGCTTTAACATTAACACAGATACGCAGTATTTT	CASSFNINTDTQYF
TRBJ2-7	-	TRBD1	TRBV7-9	TGTGCCAGCAGCTTAGGACAGGGGAACGAGCAGTACTTC	CASSLGQGNEQYF
TRBJ2-3	-	TRBD2	TRBV19	TGTGCCAGTAAGTTATTAGCGGGGCCAACAGATACGCAGTATTTT	CASKLLAGPTDTQYF
TRBJ2-3	-	TRBD2	TRBV13	TGTGCCAGCAGCACGGGACTAGCGGGGGGGTATCGAGGAGATACGCAGTATTTT	CASSTGLAGGYRGDTQYF
TRBJ2-5	-	TRBD1	TRBV5-1	TGCGCCAGCAGCTCACAGGGGTCCCACGAGACCCAGTACTTC	CASSSQGSHETQYF
TRBJ1-2	-	-	TRBV9	TGTGCCAGCAGCCCCCGGACAGCCTATGGCTACACCTTC	CASSPRTAYGYTF
TRBJ1-5	-	-	TRBV5-6	TGTGCCAGCAGCCCAGGGGAGCATCAGCCCCAGCATTTT	CASSPGEHQPQHF
TRBJ2-5	-	-	TRBV9	TGTGCCAGCAGCCCTGGACAGCCCCAAGAGACCCAGTACTTC	CASSPGQPQETQYF
TRBJ1-4	-	-	TRBV9	TGTGCCAGCAGCGGGAGGACGGGCGTAAATGAAAAACTGTTTTTT	CASSGRTGVNEKLFF
TRBJ2-3	-	-	TRBV6-1	TGTGCCAGCAGTGGCCGGGTGGAGTGGACAGATACGCAGTATTTT	CASSGRVEWTDTQYF
TRBJ2-7	-	TRBD1	TRBV5-5	TGTGCCAGCAGCGCTGGACAGGGCTTCTCCTACGAGCAGTACTTC	CASSAGQGFSYEQYF
TRBJ2-5	once	TRBD1	TRBV5-1	TGCGCCAGCAGACCGGGACAGGGTGGACAGACCCAGTACTTC	CASRPGQGGQTQYF
TRBJ2-7	-	-	TRBV14	TGTGCCAGCAGCCTGGGGACATATTCCTACGAGCAGTACTTC	CASSLGTYSYEQYF
TRBJ2-7	-	-	TRBV6-1	TGTGCCAGCAGTGAGTTCCTCTACGAGCAGTACTTC	CASSEFLYEQYF
TRBJ1-4	few	TRBD1	TRBV19	TGTGCCAGTGGGACAGGGTATAATGAAAAACTGTTTTTT	CASGTGYNEKLFF
TRBJ1-1	once	-	TRBV7-2	TGTGCCAGCAGCTTTCAGAACACTGAAGCTTTCTTT	CASSFQNTEAFF
TRBJ2-3	-	TRBD1	TRBV5-4	TGTGCCAGCAGCTTGGGGGGGACAGCAGATACGCAGTATTTT	CASSLGGTADTQYF
TRBJ2-1	-	-	TRBV11-2	TGTGCCAGCAGCTATCTTTGGGGGCGAAACAATGAGCAGTTCTTC	CASSYLWGRNNEQFF
TRBJ1-6	-	-	TRBV6-6	TGTGCCAGCGCGGGGGCAGATTCACCCCTCCACTTT	CASAGADSPLHF
TRBJ2-3	-	-	TRBV5-1	TGCGCCAGCAGCTTGTATGGGGGCGCAGATACGCAGTATTTT	CASSLYGGADTQYF
TRBJ1-6	-	-	TRBV9	TGTGCCAGCAGCGTAGAGGGGGTAAATTCACCCCTCCACTTT	CASSVEGVNSPLHF
TRBJ2-7	-	-	TRBV6-1	TGTGCCAGCACCAAAACCCAGGGTTACTACGAGCAGTACTTC	CASTKTQGYYEQYF
TRBJ1-2	once	TRBD1	TRBV7-2	TGTGCCAGCAGCAGCTGGACAGGGGGCAACTATGGCTACACCTTC	CASSSWTGGNYGYTF
TRBJ2-1	-	TRBD2	TRBV5-4	TGTGCCAGCAGCTTGGGCCTCGCAGCGGGAGGGCCGGGTGAGCAGTTCTTC	CASSLGLAAGGPGEQFF
TRBJ2-5	-	-	TRBV27	TGTGCCAGCCGGAAAGAAGCGGCGCGAGAGACCCAGTACTTC	CASRKEAARETQYF
TRBJ1-5	-	TRBD1	TRBV28	TGTGCCAGCAGTCTCTACAGGGGGGGTCAGCCCCAGCATTTT	CASSLYRGGQPQHF
TRBJ2-6	-	TRBD1	TRBV27	TGTGCCAGCAGTTCTCAGGGGGCTGGGGCCAACGTCCTGACTTTC	CASSSQGAGANVLTF
TRBJ2-2	-	-	TRBV4-3	TGCGCCAGCAGCCAAGGGGACACTAACACCGGGGAGCTGTTTTTT	CASSQGDTNTGELFF
TRBJ2-2	once	TRBD2	TRBV18	TGTGCCAGCTCACCTCCTGCTGGGGACTATACCGGGGAGCTGTTTTTT	CASSPPAGDYTGELFF
TRBJ2-7	-	TRBD1	TRBV5-1	TGCGCCAGCAGCTCCGGGACAGGGGAAGAGCAGTACTTC	CASSSGTGEEQYF
TRBJ1-1	few	-	TRBV18	TGTGCCAGCTCACCACCTGGTGGGAGCCACGCTGAAGCTTTCTTT	CASSPPGGSHAEAFF
TRBJ1-1	few	-	TRBV7-3	TGTGCCAGCAGCTCGCATCCCGGGAACACTGAAGCTTTCTTT	CASSSHPGNTEAFF
TRBJ1-3	-	TRBD1	TRBV7-2	TGTGCCAGCAGCTGGGGGACAGGCTTCTCTGGAAACACCATATATTTT	CASSWGTGFSGNTIYF
TRBJ2-1	-	-	TRBV6-5	TGTGCCAGCACTCCGGCGGGACAGCAATACAATGAGCAGTTCTTC	CASTPAGQQYNEQFF
TRBJ2-5	-	TRBD2	TRBV5-1	TGCGCCAGCAGCGTGGCGGGGGGGGGCATGGAGACCCAGTACTTC	CASSVAGGGMETQYF
TRBJ1-1	-	-	TRBV7-9	TGTGCCAGCAGCCCGAGGGCCCTCCCGGGGGCTGAAGCTTTCTTT	CASSPRALPGAEAFF
TRBJ1-4	-	-	TRBV5-1	TGCGCCAGCAGCTTGGATGGGAGGGGGAAGGAAAAACTGTTTTTT	CASSLDGRGKEKLFF
TRBJ2-3	-	-	TRBV5-4	TGTGCCAGCAGCCAGCGCATAAGCACAGATACGCAGTATTTT	CASSQRISTDTQYF
TRBJ1-6	-	-	TRBV14	TGTGCCAGCAGCGGCGGCAGGGACTATTCACCCCTCCACTTT	CASSGGRDYSPLHF